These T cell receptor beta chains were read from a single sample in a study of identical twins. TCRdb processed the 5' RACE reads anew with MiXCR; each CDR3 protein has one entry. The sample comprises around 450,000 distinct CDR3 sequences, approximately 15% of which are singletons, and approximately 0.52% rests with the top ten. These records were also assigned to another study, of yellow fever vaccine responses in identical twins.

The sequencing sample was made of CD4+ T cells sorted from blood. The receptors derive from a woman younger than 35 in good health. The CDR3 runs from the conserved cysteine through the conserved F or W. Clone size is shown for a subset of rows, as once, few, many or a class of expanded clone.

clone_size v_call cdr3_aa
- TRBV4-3 CASSQELTSGSTDTQYF
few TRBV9 CASSEDQGNEQFF
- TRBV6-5 CASSYSNVQGSGTGELFF
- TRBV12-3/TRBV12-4 CASGGSNIQYF
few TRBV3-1 CASSQDDRRDEQFF
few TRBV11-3 CASSPPGLAGPRGTQYF
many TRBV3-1 CASSLPGSTEAFF
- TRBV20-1 CSAPGDIIYEQYF
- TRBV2 CASIGQAYSNQPQHF
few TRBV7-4 CASSTVPHRGWTRETQYF
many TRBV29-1 CSVVSGSSYNEQFF
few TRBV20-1 CSARDPQAAELYEQYF
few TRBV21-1 CASGGTAKNIQYF
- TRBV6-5 CASSYRTSGVSNTGELFF
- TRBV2 CASSEALGQTQYF
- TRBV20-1 CSARGQGRGEQYF
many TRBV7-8 CASSNQGLARSTDTQYF
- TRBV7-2 CASSLLRGRETQYF
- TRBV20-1 CSATRKRGSSYNEQFF
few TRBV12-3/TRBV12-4 CASTASVGLATGELFF
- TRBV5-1 CASSPGGTALYEQYF
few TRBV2 CATNQDFF
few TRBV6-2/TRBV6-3 CASSSPGSSYEQYF
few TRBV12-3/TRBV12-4 CASSQRTGGEKLFF
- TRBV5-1 CASSLGTSGGGNEQFF
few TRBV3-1 CASSPRDSPPGELFF
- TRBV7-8 CASSLVVTGTLSYNEQFF
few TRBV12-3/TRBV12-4 CASSPDRGVRETQYF
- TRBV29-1 CSVEGRSGRVNEQFF
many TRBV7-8 CASSHTSTPKNIQYF
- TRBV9 CASSPRVSSRDTQYF
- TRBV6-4 CASSERNGANVLTF
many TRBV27 CASSPGQGRVGELFF
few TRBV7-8 CASSSLGLAGELLRNEQFF
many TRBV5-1 CASRLGQGLNEQFF
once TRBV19 CASSAGVVADTQYF
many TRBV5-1 CASSLRQGGALNTEAFF
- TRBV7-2 CASSLGTAIGTDTQYF
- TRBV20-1 CSANYGTGSLGEAFF
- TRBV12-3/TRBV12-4 CASTLGTGRPGELFF
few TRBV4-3 CASSQASGALAYEQYF
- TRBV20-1 CSARDPGADTQYF
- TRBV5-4 CGSSLATGTSVKEQYF
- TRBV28 CASRLGRRSTDTQYF
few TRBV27 CASTTQGLGGSPLHF
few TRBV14 CASSQGVGWYQETQYF
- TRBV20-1 CSASLQGKPYEQYF
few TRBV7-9 CASSHYRGTSTDTQYF
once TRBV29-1 CSVGQGGGETQYF
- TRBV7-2 CASSPKQGGANIQYF
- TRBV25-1 CASSRGGTGSISEAFF
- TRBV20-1 CSARGLPGPYYEQYF
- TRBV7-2 CASSLEGAGYEQYF
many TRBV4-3 CASSQEWGTGAYQPQHF
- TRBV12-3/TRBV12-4 CASGTLTISSYNEQFF
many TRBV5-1 CASSWTGSGELFF